These T cell receptor beta chains were read from a single sample in a study of blood T cell repertoires in COVID-19. Method: immunoSEQ multiplex PCR; TCRdb's copy keeps in-frame clones and lacks some. The table includes roughly 280,000 clones, 80% to 95% detected once. Sequencing was carried out using PBMCs or T cells enriched from blood (not recorded which). These receptors were taken from a man aged 40-49 years who had been exposed to COVID-19. Each CDR3 is given with its conserved first and last residue. Fields, in order: D gene, V gene, J gene, clone size, CDR3 length, CDR3 DNA, CDR3 protein. A D gene is named only where the DNA matches it firmly. A row's size may be missing; if present it is once, few, many or a size class.

NA	TRBV6-5	TRBJ2-1	NA	15	TGTGCCAGCAGATTCCGGGATCACTCCTACAATGAGCAGTTCTTC	CASRFRDHSYNEQFF
NA	TRBV14	TRBJ1-1	once	20	TGTGCCAGCAGCCATCCTGGACAAGGCGATACCGCGAAAAGTCAAACTGAAGCTTTCTTT	CASSHPGQGDTAKSQTEAFF
NA	TRBV7-9	TRBJ1-5	NA	13	TGTGCCAGCAGCGTGTATAGCAATCAGCCCCAGCATTTT	CASSVYSNQPQHF
TRBD2	TRBV9	TRBJ2-5	NA	15	TGTGCCAGCAGCGTACTAGCGGGGACCCAAGAGACCCAGTACTTC	CASSVLAGTQETQYF
TRBD1	TRBV11-1	TRBJ2-7	NA	15	TGTGCCAGCAGCAACTGGGGACAGGGGTACCACGAGCAGTACTTC	CASSNWGQGYHEQYF
NA	TRBV7-5	TRBJ1-5	once	17	TGTGTCAGAAGGAGGATTCGCAGACGGTGTGGCAATCAGCCCCAGCATTTT	CVRRRIRRRCGNQPQHF
NA	TRBV18	TRBJ1-5	NA	14	TGTGCCAGCTCACCGACGGGGGACGGTCAGCCCCAGCATTTT	CASSPTGDGQPQHF
NA	TRBV7-9	TRBJ1-1	NA	14	TGTGCCAGCAGCCCACCGAACCCGGGAACTGAAGCTTTCTTT	CASSPPNPGTEAFF
TRBD2	TRBV13	TRBJ2-1	NA	15	TGTGCCAGCAGCTACACTAGCGGGAGCGACAATGAGCAGTTCTTC	CASSYTSGSDNEQFF
NA	TRBV30	TRBJ1-4	NA	13	TGTGCCTGGAGGCGGAGGGCTGATGAAAAACTGTTTTTT	CAWRRRADEKLFF
TRBD2	TRBV10-3	TRBJ2-5	NA	12	TGTGCCATAGGACTAGTCCAAGAGACCCAGTACTTC	CAIGLVQETQYF
TRBD2	TRBV11-2	TRBJ2-7	NA	14	TGTGCCAGCAGCACTAGCGGGAGGCCCGGCGAGCAGTACTTC	CASSTSGRPGEQYF
NA	TRBV19	TRBJ2-7	once	14	TGTGCCAGTAGTGCAAAGAGCTCAGGGGCCGAGCAGTACTTC	CASSAKSSGAEQYF
NA	TRBV2	TRBJ2-7	NA	13	TGTGCCAGCAGTGGTGTTAAAGGGGGTTTCGAATCATTC	CASSGVKGGFESF
NA	TRBV9	TRBJ1-1	NA	13	TGTGCCAGCAGCGGGCGGATGAACACTGAAGCTTTCTTT	CASSGRMNTEAFF
TRBD2	TRBV4-1	TRBJ2-1	NA	15	TGCGCCAGCAGCCAGGGGACTAGCGGGTACAATGAGCAGTTCTTC	CASSQGTSGYNEQFF
TRBD1	TRBV7-2	TRBJ2-7	NA	14	TGTGCCAGCAGCTTACAGGGACAGGGGTACGAGCAGTACTTC	CASSLQGQGYEQYF